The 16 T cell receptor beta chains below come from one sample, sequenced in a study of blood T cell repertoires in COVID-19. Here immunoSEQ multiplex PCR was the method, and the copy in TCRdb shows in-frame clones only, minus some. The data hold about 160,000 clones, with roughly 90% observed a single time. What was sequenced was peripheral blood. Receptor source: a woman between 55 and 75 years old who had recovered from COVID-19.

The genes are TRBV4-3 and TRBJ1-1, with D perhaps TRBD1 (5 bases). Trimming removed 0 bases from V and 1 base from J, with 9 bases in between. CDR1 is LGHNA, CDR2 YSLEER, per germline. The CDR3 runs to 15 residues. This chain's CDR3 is CASSQEVTANTEAFF. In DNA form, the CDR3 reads TGCGCCAGCAGCCAAGAAGTGACAGCGAACACTGAAGCTTTCTTT.

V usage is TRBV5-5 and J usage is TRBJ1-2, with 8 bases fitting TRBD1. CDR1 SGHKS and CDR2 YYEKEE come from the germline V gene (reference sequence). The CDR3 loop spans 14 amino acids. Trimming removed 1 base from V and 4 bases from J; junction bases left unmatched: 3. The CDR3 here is CASSLPGQVYGYTF. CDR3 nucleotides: TGTGCCAGCAGCTTGCCGGGACAGGTCTATGGCTACACCTTC.

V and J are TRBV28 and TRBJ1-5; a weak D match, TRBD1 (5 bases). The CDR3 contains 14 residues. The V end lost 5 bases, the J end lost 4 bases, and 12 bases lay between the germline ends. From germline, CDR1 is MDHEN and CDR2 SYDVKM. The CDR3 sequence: CASSPGTLNQPQHF. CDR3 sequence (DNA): TGTGCCAGCAGTCCCGGGACTCTTAATCAGCCCCAGCATTTT.

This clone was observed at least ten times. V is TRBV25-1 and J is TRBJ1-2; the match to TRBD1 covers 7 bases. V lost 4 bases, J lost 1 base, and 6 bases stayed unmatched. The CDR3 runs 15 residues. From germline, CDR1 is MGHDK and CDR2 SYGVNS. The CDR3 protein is CASSGRGLGNYGYTF. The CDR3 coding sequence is TGTGCCAGCAGTGGGAGGGGGCTGGGTAACTATGGCTACACCTTC.

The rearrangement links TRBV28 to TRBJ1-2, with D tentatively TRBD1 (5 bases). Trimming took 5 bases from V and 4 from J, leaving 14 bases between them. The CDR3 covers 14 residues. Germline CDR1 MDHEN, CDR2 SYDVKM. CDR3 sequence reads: CASSPQGRSYGYTF. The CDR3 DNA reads TGTGCCAGCAGTCCTCAGGGTAGGAGCTATGGCTACACCTTC.

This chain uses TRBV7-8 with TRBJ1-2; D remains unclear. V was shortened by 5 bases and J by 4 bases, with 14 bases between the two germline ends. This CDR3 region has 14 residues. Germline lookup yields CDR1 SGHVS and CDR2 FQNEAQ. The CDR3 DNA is TGTGCCAGCAGCCACCCCGACTCCCGCTATGGCTACACCTTC. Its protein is CASSHPDSRYGYTF.

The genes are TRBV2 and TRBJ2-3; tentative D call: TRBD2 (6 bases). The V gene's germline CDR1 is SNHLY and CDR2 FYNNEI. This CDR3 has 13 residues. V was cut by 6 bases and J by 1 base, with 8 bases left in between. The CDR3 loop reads CASRWGGTDTQYF. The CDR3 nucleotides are TGTGCCAGCAGGTGGGGGGGCACAGATACGCAGTATTTT.

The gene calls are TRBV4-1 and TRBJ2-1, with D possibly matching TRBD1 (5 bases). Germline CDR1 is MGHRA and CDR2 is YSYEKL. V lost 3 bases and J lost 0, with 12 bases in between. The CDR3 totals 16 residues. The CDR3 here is CASSQGQSLSYNEQFF. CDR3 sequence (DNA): TGCGCCAGCAGCCAGGGGCAGTCCCTCTCCTACAATGAGCAGTTCTTC.

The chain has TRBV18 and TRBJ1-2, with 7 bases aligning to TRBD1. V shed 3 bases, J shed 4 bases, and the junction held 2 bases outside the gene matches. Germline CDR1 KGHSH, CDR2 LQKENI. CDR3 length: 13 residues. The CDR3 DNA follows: TGTGCCAGCTCACCGGGACAGCTCTATGGCTACACCTTC. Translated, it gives CASSPGQLYGYTF.

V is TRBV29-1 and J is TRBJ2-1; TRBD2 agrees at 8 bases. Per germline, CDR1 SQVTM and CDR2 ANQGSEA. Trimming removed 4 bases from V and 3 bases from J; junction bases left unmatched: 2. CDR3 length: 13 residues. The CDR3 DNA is TGCAGCGTTGGCGGGGGGATCTACAATGAGCAGTTCTTC. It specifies CSVGGGIYNEQFF.

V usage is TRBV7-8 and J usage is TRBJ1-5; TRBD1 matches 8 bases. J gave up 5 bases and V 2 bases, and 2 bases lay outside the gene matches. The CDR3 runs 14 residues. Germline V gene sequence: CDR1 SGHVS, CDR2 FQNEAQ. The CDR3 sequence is CASSLNRGDQPQHF. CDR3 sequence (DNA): TGTGCCAGCAGCTTAAACAGGGGGGATCAGCCCCAGCATTTT.

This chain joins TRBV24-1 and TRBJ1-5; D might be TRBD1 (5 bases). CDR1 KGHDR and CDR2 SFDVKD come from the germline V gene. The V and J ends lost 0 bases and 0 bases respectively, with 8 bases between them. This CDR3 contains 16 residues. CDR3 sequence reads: CATSDLGHFSNQPQHF. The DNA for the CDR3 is TGTGCCACCAGTGATTTGGGACACTTTAGCAATCAGCCCCAGCATTTT.

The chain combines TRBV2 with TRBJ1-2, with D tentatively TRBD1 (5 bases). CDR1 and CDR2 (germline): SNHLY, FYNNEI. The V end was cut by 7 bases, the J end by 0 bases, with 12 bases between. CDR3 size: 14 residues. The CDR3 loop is CASKRGGTNYGYTF. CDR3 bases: TGTGCCAGCAAGCGGGGGGGGACTAACTATGGCTACACCTTC.

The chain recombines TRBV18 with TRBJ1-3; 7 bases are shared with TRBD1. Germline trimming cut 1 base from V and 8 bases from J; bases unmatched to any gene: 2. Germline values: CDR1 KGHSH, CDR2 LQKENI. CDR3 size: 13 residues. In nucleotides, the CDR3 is TGTGCCAGCTCACCACGTACAGGGGACACCATATATTTT. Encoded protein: CASSPRTGDTIYF.

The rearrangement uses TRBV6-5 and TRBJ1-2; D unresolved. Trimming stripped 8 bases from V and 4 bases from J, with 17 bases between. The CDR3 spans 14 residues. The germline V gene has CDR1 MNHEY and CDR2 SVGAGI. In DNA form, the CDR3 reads TGTGCCAGCGGAGCCGACGGAGGGATCTATGGCTACACCTTC. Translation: CASGADGGIYGYTF.

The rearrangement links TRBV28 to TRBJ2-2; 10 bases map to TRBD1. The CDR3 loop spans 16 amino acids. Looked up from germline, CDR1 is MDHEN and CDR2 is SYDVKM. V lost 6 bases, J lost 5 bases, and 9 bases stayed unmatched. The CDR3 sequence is CASRTTGTGVTGELFF. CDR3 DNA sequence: TGTGCCAGCAGGACGACCGGGACAGGGGTAACCGGGGAGCTGTTTTTT.